These 20 T cell receptor beta chains were all obtained from the same sample, sequenced in a study of OX40 agonist ivuxolimab in advanced cancers. Some clones are missing from TCRdb's copy, which holds only in-frame ones; the method was immunoSEQ multiplex PCR. Among 100,000 to 150,000 clones listed, around 92% were seen once. The source was CD4+ or CD8+ T cells sorted from blood, collected in a trial of the OX40 agonist ivuxolimab. These receptors came from an adult with an advanced solid tumor such as melanoma, head and neck, liver or kidney cancer.

For this clone: Sequence at one end of the junction differs from germline and may be a read error. V usage is TRBV18 and J usage is TRBJ2-7, with 9 bases lining up with TRBD1. CDR1 KGHSH and CDR2 LQKENI come from the germline V gene. The CDR3 covers 13 residues. The CDR3 reads CASSPGPGQGDTF. As DNA, the CDR3 is TGTGCCAGCTCACCAGGCCCGGGACAGGGAGATACCTTC.

The chain couples TRBV6-5 to TRBJ2-7; 7 positions agree with TRBD1. Trimming cost V 2 bases and J 0 bases; bases outside gene matches: 4. The CDR3 totals 15 residues. Germline V gene sequence: CDR1 MNHEY, CDR2 SVGAGI. As DNA, the CDR3 is TGTGCCAGCAGTTACGCCGGGACAGTCTCCTACGAGCAGTACTTC. This encodes CASSYAGTVSYEQYF.

The gene calls are TRBV7-3 and TRBJ2-3; D is perhaps TRBD1 (6 bases). Trimming stripped 4 bases from V and 2 bases from J, with 13 bases between. Germline V lookup: CDR1 SGHTA, CDR2 FQGTGA. There are 15 residues in the CDR3. The CDR3 DNA sequence: TGTGCCAGCAGCTCTAGACAGGCCCCCACAGATACGCAGTATTTT. Amino acids: CASSSRQAPTDTQYF.

The genes are TRBV6-5 and TRBJ1-1; D not resolved. Germline-derived CDR1 and CDR2 are MNHEY and SVGAGI. There are 15 residues in the CDR3. Trimming stripped 0 bases from V and 0 bases from J, with 8 bases between. This CDR3 reads CASSYSEGLNTEAFF. CDR3 coding DNA: TGTGCCAGCAGTTACTCGGAGGGCTTGAACACTGAAGCTTTCTTT.

The chain uses TRBV28 and TRBJ2-2, with D hard to call. This CDR3 region has 12 residues. From germline, CDR1 is MDHEN and CDR2 SYDVKM. Trimming removed 7 bases at V and 2 bases at J, with 5 bases between. Written as DNA, the CDR3 is TGTGCCAGCATACGTAACACCGGGGAGCTGTTTTTT. The encoded protein is CASIRNTGELFF.

V is TRBV28 and J is TRBJ2-7; 7 bases are shared with TRBD2. V was pared by 6 bases and J by 7 bases, with 9 bases of the junction left unmatched. Germline-derived CDR1 and CDR2 are MDHEN and SYDVKM. The CDR3 is 13 residues long. The CDR3 coding sequence is TGTGCCAGCAGACACGCCCTAGCGGATGAGCAGTACTTC. This codes for CASRHALADEQYF.

The chain carries TRBV18 and TRBJ2-7; possible D gene TRBD2, 6 bases. This CDR3 has 12 residues. Trimming took off 4 bases at V and 6 bases at J, with 10 bases between the two ends. Germline V gene sequence: CDR1 KGHSH, CDR2 LQKENI. In DNA form, the CDR3 reads TGTGCCAGCTCACAAACGGGACTCGAGCAGTACTTC. It specifies CASSQTGLEQYF.

The rearrangement uses TRBV19 and TRBJ2-5; 7 bases fit TRBD1. CDR3 length: 13 amino acids. CDR1 is LNHDA and CDR2 is SQIVND in the germline V gene (reference sequence). The ends lost 4 bases at V and 4 bases at J; junction bases unmatched: 3. This chain's CDR3 is CASSTGTAETQYF. The CDR3 DNA reads TGTGCCAGTAGTACCGGGACAGCAGAGACCCAGTACTTC. Drawing the rest from reference TRBV19 and TRBJ2-5, the complete variable domain is DGGITQSPKYLFRKEGQNVTLSCEQNLNHDAMYWYRQDPGQGLRLIYYSQIVNDFQKGDIAEGYSVSREKKESFPLTVTSAQKNPTAFYLCASSTGTAETQYFGPGTRLLVL.

The chain has TRBV7-9 and TRBJ1-1; no clear D. Per germline, CDR1 SEHNR and CDR2 FQNEAQ (reference sequence). Trimming took off 0 bases at V and 6 bases at J, with 5 bases between the two ends. CDR3 size: 12 residues. Here the CDR3 DNA reads TGTGCCAGCAGCTTAGCAGGGTCTGAAGCTTTCTTT. This gives the protein CASSLAGSEAFF.

The chain is built from TRBV21-1 and TRBJ1-2; the table's D call, TRBD1, was not checked against the DNA. TRBV21-1 is termed a pseudogene. The CDR3 has 16 amino acids. CDR3 region: CARSVGGPGGDDGYTF. In DNA form, the CDR3 reads TGTGCCAGGTCCGTGGGAGGTCCAGGGGGCGACGACGGCTACACCTTC.

This chain joins TRBV4-3 and TRBJ2-3; D gene unclear. The ends were cut back, 0 bases at V and 0 bases at J, with 4 bases in the middle. The CDR3 contains 14 residues. Germline V gene data show CDR1 as LGHNA and CDR2 as YSLEER. This CDR3 reads CASSQEGSTDTQYF. The CDR3 bases are TGCGCCAGCAGCCAAGAGGGTAGCACAGATACGCAGTATTTT.

The chain has TRBV28 and TRBJ2-7; TRBD1 agrees at 7 bases. CDR1 and CDR2 (germline): MDHEN, SYDVKM. The length of the CDR3 is 13 residues. V lost 10 bases to trimming and J lost 1 base; unmatched junction nucleotides: 7. The CDR3 region has the DNA TGTGCCACCGTGCCGGGACAGTCCTACGAGCAGTACTTC. Translated, it gives CATVPGQSYEQYF.

V is TRBV7-2 and J is TRBJ1-1; D gene ambiguous. CDR1 is SGHTA and CDR2 is FQGNSA in the germline V gene. This CDR3 comprises 13 residues. V lost 4 bases to trimming and J lost 4 bases, with 10 bases between them. The CDR3 DNA sequence: TGTGCCAGCAGCTGGGGTGGGAGCACTGAAGCTTTCTTT. It translates to CASSWGGSTEAFF. The entire variable domain, with the rest obtained from reference TRBV7-2 and TRBJ1-1, is as follows: GAGVSQSPSNKVTEKGKDVELRCDPISGHTALYWYRQSLGQGLEFLIYFQGNSAPDKSGLPSDRFSAERTGGSVSTLTIQRTQQEDSAVYLCASSWGGSTEAFFGQGTRLTVV.

The genes are TRBV6-1 and TRBJ2-1; 9 positions match TRBD2. From germline, CDR1 is MNHNS and CDR2 SASEGT. J lost 3 bases, V lost 4 bases, and 4 bases had no gene match. CDR3 length: 15 residues. The CDR3 DNA follows: TGTGCCAGCAGTGGCTGGACTAGCGACTACAATGAGCAGTTCTTC. Its translation: CASSGWTSDYNEQFF.

The chain carries TRBV11-2 and TRBJ2-1, with D perhaps TRBD2 (5 bases). CDR3 length equals 15 residues. Germline assignment: CDR1 SGHAT and CDR2 FQNNGV. V was shortened by 0 bases and J by 0 bases, with 6 bases between the two germline ends. The CDR3 coding sequence is TGTGCCAGCAGCTTAGACGCGGGCTCCTACAATGAGCAGTTCTTC. It specifies CASSLDAGSYNEQFF. Drawing the rest from reference TRBV11-2 and TRBJ2-1, the complete variable domain is EAGVAQSPRYKIIEKRQSVAFWCNPISGHATLYWYQQILGQGPKLLIQFQNNGVVDDSQLPKDRFSAERLKGVDSTLKIQPAKLEDSAVYLCASSLDAGSYNEQFFGPGTRLTVL.

The V and J genes are TRBV28 and TRBJ2-1; 8 positions agree with TRBD2. There are 15 residues in the CDR3. J gave up 5 bases and V 4 bases, and 7 bases lay outside the gene matches. The germline V gene encodes CDR1 MDHEN and CDR2 SYDVKM. This chain's CDR3 is CASSSPSGQNNEQFF. The CDR3, as DNA: TGTGCCAGCAGTTCGCCTAGCGGGCAGAACAATGAGCAGTTCTTC.

V and J are TRBV6-1 and TRBJ1-2; 9 nucleotides line up with TRBD1. This CDR3 spans 14 amino acids. The ends lost 5 bases at V and 6 bases at J; junction bases unmatched: 7. CDR1 is MNHNS, CDR2 SASEGT, per germline. For the CDR3, the DNA is TGTGCCAGCAGTCCTATCGGGACAGGGAATGGCTACACCTTC. Translated, it gives CASSPIGTGNGYTF.

The chain is built from TRBV28 and TRBJ2-7; D is perhaps TRBD1 (6 bases). The CDR3 extends over 14 amino acids. Germline V gene lookup returns CDR1 MDHEN and CDR2 SYDVKM. V gave up 6 bases and J gave up 1 base, with 13 bases separating them. The CDR3 loop reads CASRRQAASYEQYF. In DNA form, the CDR3 reads TGTGCCAGCAGGAGACAGGCCGCTTCCTACGAGCAGTACTTC. Based on the CDR3 plus reference TRBV28 and TRBJ2-7, the full variable domain is DVKVTQSSRYLVKRTGEKVFLECVQDMDHENMFWYRQDPGLGLRLIYFSYDVKMKEKGDIPEGYSVSREKKERFSLILESASTNQTSMYLCASRRQAASYEQYFGPGTRLTVT.

J is TRBJ2-5 and V is TRBV21-1; TRBD2 is taken as the D call from the table, unchecked against the DNA. TRBV21-1 is marked as a pseudogene. The CDR3 is 14 amino acids. CDR3 coding DNA: TGTGCCAGCAATAACTCCAGAGGCTGGGAGACCCAGTACTTC. Encoded protein: CASNNSRGWETQYF.

V gene TRBV9 combines with J gene TRBJ1-3; 7 bases are a match to TRBD1. Trimming cost V 0 bases and J 1 base; bases outside gene matches: 4. This CDR3 has 16 amino acids. From germline, CDR1 is SGDLS and CDR2 YYNGEE. CDR3 amino acids: CASSVGVGQSGNTIYF. The CDR3 DNA reads as TGTGCCAGCAGCGTAGGGGTGGGACAGTCTGGAAACACCATATATTTT.